Here is one T cell receptor (beta chain) with its context. The antigen is unknown. V lost 6 bases and J lost 7; bases outside the gene matches: 9. Germline V CDR1 and CDR2: DFQATT, SNEGSKA (reference sequence). The CDR3 runs to 16 residues. This specimen belongs to a study of CD8 T cells in ankylosing spondylitis. Study-level results: Ankylosing spondylitis blood appeared to carry a characteristic TCR beta motif of roughly 8 highly homologous variants. Those disease-linked clones were CD8+; they were also relatively rare in peripheral blood.

TCR beta libraries were made by quantitative 5'-RACE with molecular barcodes. One entry per CDR3 protein results from TCRdb running MiXCR on the 5' RACE reads. There are about 750,000 distinct CDR3 sequences in the sample; about 20% occur only once, and 15% to 20% lies in the top ten. Sequencing was carried out using blood, either unsorted or a sorted T cell fraction (not recorded which). The chain combines TRBV20-1 with TRBJ2-1; 16 bases fit TRBD2. This receptor was taken from a male donor with ankylosing spondylitis. This CDR3 is CSAGTSGRGEKNEQFF. In DNA, the CDR3 is TGCAGTGCCGGGACTAGCGGGAGGGGTGAGAAGAATGAGCAGTTCTTC.